This record concerns one T cell receptor beta chain sequence. Germline CDR1 is SGHNT and CDR2 is YYREEE (reference sequence). The CDR3 is 16 residues long. The J segment lost 0 bases and the V segment lost 4 bases, leaving 8 bases of the junction unmatched. This sample was included in a study of blood T cell repertoires in COVID-19. Across the whole study: Sites in the United States, Italy and Spain provided acute and convalescent COVID-19 samples. PBMCs, B-cell-depleted T cells, or T cells were the source of the cDNA or gDNA that made up the material.

As handled by the study authors: Amplification of reference gene primers provided the estimated nucleated cell counts. The table came from immunoSEQ multiplex PCR; TCRdb's copy has only in-frame clones and leaves some out. That table gives V, J and clone size, and the DNA gave D and trimming. The table has about 200,000 clones, nearly 90% seen once. This chain connects TRBV5-4 to TRBJ1-1; TRBD1 agrees at 8 bases. Material: peripheral blood. The clonotype comes from a middle-aged man with COVID-19, enrolled during active disease. Here the CDR3 DNA reads TGTGCCAGCAGCAGCCCGGACAGGGTCGTGAACACTGAAGCTTTCTTT. It yields the protein CASSSPDRVVNTEAFF. Full variable domain (rest looked up from reference TRBV5-4 and TRBJ1-1): ETGVTQSPTHLIKTRGQQVTLRCSSQSGHNTVSWYQQALGQGPQFIFQYYREEENGRGNFPPRFSGLQFPNYSSELNVNALELDDSALYLCASSSPDRVVNTEAFFGQGTRLTVV.